Following are 23 T cell receptor beta chains from one sample sequenced in a study of CD8+ T cells in alopecia areata. Regarding treatment: oral pan-JAK inhibitor, 5-10 mg twice daily. It was cDNA, reverse transcribed from extracted RNA, that served as the sequencing template. The repertoire was sequenced with immunoSEQ multiplex PCR; TCRdb's copy has only in-frame clones and lacks some. Of about 200,000 clones detected, more than 30% appear once; the ten largest clones hold 0.48%. The sequencing used CD4+ T cells sorted from blood, collected between weeks 30 and 35, from a patient treated with tofacitinib. The receptors stem from a human donor with alopecia areata.

This clone showed up just a few times. This chain links TRBV14 with TRBJ2-3; 14 bases are shared with TRBD2. The germline V gene has CDR1 SGHDN and CDR2 FVKESK. V lost 2 bases and J lost 4; bases outside the gene matches: 2. The CDR3 runs 16 residues. The DNA of the CDR3 is TGTGCCAGCAGCCAAACGGGACTAGCGGGAGCAGATACGCAGTATTTT. It translates to CASSQTGLAGADTQYF.

This chain joins TRBV5-1 and TRBJ2-7, with D possibly TRBD2 on 6 matching bases. CDR3 length: 13 amino acids. The germline V gene has CDR1 SGHRS and CDR2 YFSETQ. V was clipped by 4 bases and J by 1 base, with 9 bases between them. The CDR3 loop is CASSGDFSYEQYF. In nucleotides, the CDR3 is TGCGCCAGCAGCGGGGACTTTTCCTACGAGCAGTACTTC.

This clone turned up a few times. The chain links TRBV6-5 to TRBJ2-6; a possible D gene is TRBD1 (6 bases). V was trimmed by 6 bases and J by 3 bases, leaving 12 bases between them. There are 15 residues in the CDR3. Germline-derived CDR1 and CDR2 are MNHEY and SVGAGI. CDR3 region: CASRQGGGGANVLTF. The CDR3 region has the DNA TGTGCCAGCAGACAGGGTGGTGGTGGGGCCAACGTCCTGACTTTC.

The chain links TRBV15 to TRBJ1-1, with 7 bases that match TRBD1. CDR1 is LNHNV and CDR2 is YYDKDF in the germline V gene (reference sequence). The CDR3 is 13 residues long. With 2 bases clipped from V and 4 bases from J, the junction kept 1 base outside the gene matches. The CDR3 sequence: CATSRQGGTEAFF. The CDR3 DNA is TGTGCCACCAGCAGACAGGGGGGCACTGAAGCTTTCTTT. Based on the CDR3 plus reference TRBV15 and TRBJ1-1, the full variable domain is DAMVIQNPRYQVTQFGKPVTLSCSQTLNHNVMYWYQQKSSQAPKLLFHYYDKDFNNEADTPDNFQSRRPNTSFCFLDIRSPGLGDTAMYLCATSRQGGTEAFFGQGTRLTVV.

V and J are TRBV6-5 and TRBJ1-6, with 9 nucleotides matching TRBD1. There are 15 residues in the CDR3. Looked up from germline, CDR1 is MNHEY and CDR2 is SVGAGI. Trimming took 6 bases from V and 5 from J; bases not matched to a gene: 5. The CDR3 sequence is CASRGRTGDNSPLHF. Here the CDR3 DNA reads TGTGCCAGCAGGGGCCGGACAGGGGATAATTCACCCCTCCACTTT.

This clone was picked up a small number of times. The chain couples TRBV7-9 to TRBJ1-3; D may be TRBD1 (5 bases). V lost 5 bases, J lost 0 bases, and 14 bases lay in between. CDR3 length equals 16 residues. Germline values: CDR1 SEHNR, CDR2 FQNEAQ (reference sequence). CDR3 sequence: CASSQLDSSSGNTIYF. The DNA of the CDR3 is TGTGCCAGCAGCCAGCTCGACAGCTCCTCTGGAAACACCATATATTTT.

Here the CDR3 DNA reads TGTGCCTGGGGACGGGCCCGGAACACTGAAGCTTTCTTT. Translated, it gives CAWGRARNTEAFF. J is TRBJ1-1 and V is TRBV30; D gene unclear. V shed 5 bases and J shed 1 base, with 11 bases lying between them. This CDR3 contains 13 residues. Germline V CDR1 and CDR2: GTSNPN, SVGIG (reference sequence).

V gene TRBV5-1 combines with J gene TRBJ2-6, with a tentative D call TRBD1 (6 bases). The V end lost 6 bases, the J end lost 1 base, and 20 bases lay between the germline ends. The CDR3 has 18 amino acids. Germline V gene data show CDR1 as SGHRS and CDR2 as YFSETQ. Written as DNA, the CDR3 is TGCGCCAGCACCTCGAATGGGATAGGGGGATCTGGGGCCAACGTCCTGACTTTC. It is translated as CASTSNGIGGSGANVLTF.

The V call is TRBV18, the J call TRBJ2-3; perhaps TRBD1 as D (7 bases). CDR1 is KGHSH and CDR2 is LQKENI in the germline V gene. Trimming removed 6 bases at V and 6 bases at J, with 25 bases between. This CDR3 is 17 amino acids long. The chain's CDR3 is CASSLAGQPQRRDTQYF. For the CDR3, the DNA is TGTGCCAGCTCTCTTGCGGGACAGCCTCAAAGAAGGGATACGCAGTATTTT.

In its sample, this clone was seen a few times. This chain connects TRBV27 to TRBJ1-1; D is uncertain. The CDR3 has 15 residues. Trimming took off 6 bases at V and 1 base at J, with 15 bases between the two ends. From germline, CDR1 is MNHEY and CDR2 SMNVEV (reference sequence). DNA for the CDR3: TGTGCCAGCAGCGACCTAGGGAGCGGGAACACTGAAGCTTTCTTT. Its translation is CASSDLGSGNTEAFF.

The genes are TRBV6-6 and TRBJ1-2; D is unresolved. There are 13 residues in the CDR3. Deletions cut 2 bases from V and 4 bases from J, with 8 bases between. Germline V gene data show CDR1 as MNHNY and CDR2 as SVGAGI (reference sequence). The CDR3 protein is CASSYPLGYGYTF. DNA of the CDR3: TGTGCCAGCAGTTACCCGCTAGGCTATGGCTACACCTTC.

This clone was seen once. This chain links TRBV28 with TRBJ2-7; possibly TRBD2 for D (6 bases). Deletions cut 7 bases from V and 2 bases from J, with 12 bases between. Germline CDR1 reads MDHEN; CDR2 reads SYDVKM. The CDR3 sequence is 13 residues long. The CDR3 bases are TGTGCCAGCACGACTAGTAACACCTACGAGCAGTACTTC. Residues: CASTTSNTYEQYF.

J is TRBJ1-1 and V is TRBV29-1; tentative D call: TRBD1 (6 bases). CDR1 is SQVTM, CDR2 ANQGSEA, per germline. The CDR3 is 13 residues long. V lost 6 bases, J lost 0 bases, and 11 bases lay in between. As DNA, the CDR3 is TGCAGCGTAAAACAGGGAATGAACACTGAAGCTTTCTTT. It codes for CSVKQGMNTEAFF.

The chain uses TRBV6-1 and TRBJ2-7, with TRBD1 matching over 7 bases. This CDR3 is 13 amino acids long. Germline V lookup: CDR1 MNHNS, CDR2 SASEGT. V was clipped by 5 bases and J by 2 bases; unmatched bases: 3. The CDR3 nucleotides read TGTGCCAGCAGTAGGACAGGAACCTACGAGCAGTACTTC. Amino acids: CASSRTGTYEQYF.

The chain couples TRBV7-8 to TRBJ2-1, with D tentatively TRBD1 or TRBD2 (6 bases each). In germline, CDR1 is SGHVS, CDR2 FQNEAQ. Trimming left V 5 bases short and J 4 bases short, with 15 bases between. The CDR3 sequence is 15 residues long. CDR3 sequence: CASSQTGGTYNEQFF. The CDR3 DNA is TGTGCCAGCAGCCAGACAGGCGGGACTTACAATGAGCAGTTCTTC.

This clone was seen a few times. The genes are TRBV28 and TRBJ1-5, with D unresolved. Germline V CDR1 and CDR2: MDHEN, SYDVKM. This CDR3 has 12 amino acids. Trimming took 5 bases from V and 7 from J, leaving 9 bases between them. This CDR3 is CASSRQRQPQHF. In DNA form, the CDR3 reads TGTGCCAGCAGTAGGCAACGACAGCCCCAGCATTTT.

This clone was seen a handful of times. V is TRBV30 and J is TRBJ1-1; no definite D call. CDR1 is GTSNPN, CDR2 SVGIG, per germline (reference sequence). CDR3 length equals 11 residues. V shed 0 bases and J shed 11 bases, with 10 bases lying between them. CDR3 protein: CAWSVGGNAFF. The CDR3 DNA reads TGTGCCTGGAGTGTGGGTGGGAATGCTTTCTTT.

This clone was found a few times. V usage is TRBV19 and J usage is TRBJ1-5; D uncertain. The CDR3 covers 12 residues. The germline CDR1 and CDR2 sequences are LNHDA and SQIVND (reference sequence). Trimming removed 3 bases from V and 6 bases from J, with 6 bases in between. CDR3 DNA sequence: TGTGCCAGTAGTATGGGGAGTCAGCCCCAGCATTTT. Translating it yields CASSMGSQPQHF. Looking up the rest from reference TRBV19 and TRBJ1-5 gives the full variable domain: DGGITQSPKYLFRKEGQNVTLSCEQNLNHDAMYWYRQDPGQGLRLIYYSQIVNDFQKGDIAEGYSVSREKKESFPLTVTSAQKNPTAFYLCASSMGSQPQHFGDGTRLSIL.

The rearrangement links TRBV7-8 to TRBJ2-7; D may correspond to TRBD1 or TRBD2 (5 bases each). The germline gives CDR1 SGHVS, CDR2 FQNEAQ. The length of the CDR3 is 14 residues. V was trimmed by 3 bases and J by 3 bases, leaving 12 bases between them. The CDR3 DNA is TGTGCCAGCAGCTTCCTACTAGGGGTCTACGAGCAGTACTTC. Translation: CASSFLLGVYEQYF.

This clone showed up just a few times. The chain recombines TRBV7-9 with TRBJ2-3, with 8 bases fitting TRBD2. Germline lookup yields CDR1 SEHNR and CDR2 FQNEAQ (reference sequence). The trim removed 7 bases at V and 0 bases at J, leaving 6 bases unmatched. The CDR3 contains 15 residues. This CDR3 is CASTISGASTDTQYF. The DNA for the CDR3 is TGTGCCAGCACCATTAGCGGGGCTAGCACAGATACGCAGTATTTT.

This chain joins TRBV11-2 and TRBJ2-1; 8 bases map to TRBD2. This CDR3 is 16 amino acids long. Germline CDR1 and CDR2: SGHAT and FQNNGV. Trimming took 3 bases from V and 1 from J; bases not matched to a gene: 5. CDR3 sequence: CASSFSSGGSYNEQFF. The CDR3 nucleotides are TGTGCCAGCAGCTTCTCTTCGGGAGGGTCCTACAATGAGCAGTTCTTC.

The rearrangement uses TRBV2 and TRBJ2-7, with 7 bases aligning to TRBD1. This CDR3 spans 11 amino acids. V shed 11 bases, J shed 6 bases, and the junction held 7 bases outside the gene matches. CDR1 SNHLY and CDR2 FYNNEI come from the germline V gene. CDR3 bases: TGTGCCGTAGGACAGGTGGGCGAGCAGTACTTC. Its translation: CAVGQVGEQYF.

This clone was seen a few times. The J gene is TRBJ1-6, the V gene TRBV7-6; TRBD1 matches at 7 bases. V was clipped by 3 bases and J by 6 bases; unmatched bases: 5. From germline, CDR1 is SGHVS and CDR2 FNYEAQ. There are 15 residues in the CDR3. The CDR3 spells CASSLGTAPNSPLHF. DNA of the CDR3: TGTGCCAGCAGCTTGGGGACAGCCCCTAATTCACCCCTCCACTTT.